These 8 T cell receptor beta chains were sequenced from one sample in a study of CD8 T cells in ankylosing spondylitis. TCRdb reanalysed the 5' RACE reads using MiXCR and keeps one entry per CDR3 protein. The profile shows roughly 150,000 distinct CDR3 sequences, around a third of them singletons. Sequenced input: synovial fluid, either unsorted or a sorted T cell fraction (not recorded which). The receptor set was obtained from a male donor with ankylosing spondylitis.

The chain has TRBV6-2 or TRBV6-3 and TRBJ2-1; no firm D call. The V end was cut by 11 bases, the J end by 5 bases, with 13 bases between. This CDR3 region has 12 residues. CDR1 MNHEY and CDR2 SVGEGT come from the germline V gene. CDR3 in DNA: TGTGCCTCCCAAACCTCTAACAATGAGCAGTTCTTC. This codes for CASQTSNNEQFF.

The sample holds a few counts of this clonotype. This sequence joins TRBV20-1 and TRBJ2-2; tentatively, D is TRBD1 (5 bases). Per the germline V gene, CDR1 is DFQATT and CDR2 is SNEGSKA (reference sequence). This CDR3 spans 12 amino acids. V lost 8 bases to trimming and J lost 2 bases, with 9 bases between them. Here the CDR3 reads CSTRENTGELFF. DNA of the CDR3: TGCAGTACCAGGGAAAACACCGGGGAGCTGTTTTTT.

This chain joins TRBV2 and TRBJ2-7; D remains unclear. Germline V lookup: CDR1 SNHLY, CDR2 FYNNEI. V lost 6 bases to trimming and J lost 0 bases, with 9 bases between them. CDR3 length equals 13 residues. The CDR3 bases are TGTGCCAGCAGAATCCCCTTCTCCTACGAGCAGTACTTC. As protein: CASRIPFSYEQYF. Looking up the rest from reference TRBV2 and TRBJ2-7 gives the full variable domain: EPEVTQTPSHQVTQMGQEVILRCVPISNHLYFYWYRQILGQKVEFLVSFYNNEISEKSEIFDDQFSVERPDGSNFTLKIRSTKLEDSAMYFCASRIPFSYEQYFGPGTRLTVT.

The rearrangement joins TRBV28 to TRBJ1-2, with D possibly TRBD1 on 5 matching bases. V was trimmed by 6 bases and J by 5 bases, leaving 13 bases between them. The CDR3 is 13 amino acids. CDR1 is MDHEN and CDR2 is SYDVKM in the germline V gene. The CDR3 loop reads CASRPDSIYGYTF. The CDR3 nucleotides read TGTGCCAGCAGGCCAGACAGTATATATGGCTACACCTTC.

The V gene is TRBV20-1, the J gene TRBJ1-1, with TRBD1 as a possible D gene (5 bases). CDR3 length: 15 amino acids. V lost 3 bases and J 2 bases, leaving 16 bases between the germline ends. Germline CDR1 is DFQATT and CDR2 is SNEGSKA (reference sequence). CDR3 amino acids: CSASRAGGVNTEAFF. DNA of the CDR3: TGCAGTGCTAGTAGAGCGGGGGGGGTTAACACTGAAGCTTTCTTT.

The V gene is TRBV30, the J gene TRBJ1-2; the match to TRBD1 covers 9 bases. The CDR3 runs 14 residues. The V gene end was trimmed by 1 base and the J gene end by 6 bases; junction bases not matched to a gene: 6. The germline gives CDR1 GTSNPN, CDR2 SVGIG (reference sequence). This CDR3 reads CAWSGNRGPDGYTF. The CDR3 bases are TGTGCCTGGAGTGGGAACAGGGGGCCAGATGGCTACACCTTC.

This clonotype has a handful of counts. The chain uses TRBV29-1 and TRBJ2-5; D possibly corresponds to TRBD1 (6 bases). Looked up from germline, CDR1 is SQVTM and CDR2 is ANQGSEA. The V end lost 5 bases, the J end lost 1 base, and 11 bases lay between the germline ends. The CDR3 extends over 13 amino acids. CDR3 region: CSVQGSIQETQYF. Here the CDR3 DNA reads TGCAGCGTTCAGGGGTCCATCCAAGAGACCCAGTACTTC.

The CDR3 loop is CASSHGGTAKYGYTF. Here the CDR3 DNA reads TGTGCCAGCAGCCATGGTGGGACAGCGAAATATGGCTACACCTTC. The rearrangement links TRBV4-2 to TRBJ1-2; 7 positions agree with TRBD1. The CDR3 totals 15 residues. The germline gives CDR1 LGHNA, CDR2 YNFKEQ. The J segment lost 5 bases and the V segment lost 3 bases, leaving 9 bases of the junction unmatched.